Following are 27 T cell receptor beta chains from one sample sequenced in a study of blood T cell repertoires in COVID-19. The protocol was immunoSEQ multiplex PCR, while the TCRdb copy is restricted to in-frame clones and leaves out a portion. The data hold 27,000 or so clones, with roughly nine tenths observed a single time. The source material was peripheral blood. These receptors came from a man aged 70-80 years with active COVID-19.

As to this clone: The same CDR3 arises from other DNA sequences in this sample as well. V usage is TRBV5-1 and J usage is TRBJ1-2, with D perhaps matching TRBD1 (6 bases). This CDR3 comprises 14 residues. Germline V gene data show CDR1 as SGHRS and CDR2 as YFSETQ. The germline V and J ends were trimmed by 0 bases and 7 bases, with 13 bases remaining between them. The CDR3 spells CASSLVQGIIGYTF. The CDR3 bases are TGCGCCAGCAGCTTGGTGCAGGGGATTATTGGCTACACCTTC.

The V call is TRBV5-1, the J call TRBJ1-3; the D is unclear. The CDR3 runs 16 residues. From germline, CDR1 is SGHRS and CDR2 YFSETQ. V was pared by 0 bases and J by 0 bases, with 10 bases between. In nucleotides, the CDR3 is TGCGCCAGCAGCTTGGAAACAGTCCTCTCTGGAAACACCATATATTTT. It yields the protein CASSLETVLSGNTIYF. Looking up the rest from reference TRBV5-1 and TRBJ1-3 gives the full variable domain: KAGVTQTPRYLIKTRGQQVTLSCSPISGHRSVSWYQQTPGQGLQFLFEYFSETQRNKGNFPGRFSGRQFSNSRSEMNVSTLELGDSALYLCASSLETVLSGNTIYFGEGSWLTVV.

About this clone: This CDR3 is also generated by other DNA sequences in the sample. The V and J genes are TRBV20-1 and TRBJ2-7; 7 positions agree with TRBD2. With V trimmed by 5 bases and J by 5 bases, 3 bases remained unmatched. This CDR3 is 11 amino acids long. The V gene's germline CDR1 is DFQATT and CDR2 SNEGSKA (reference sequence). CDR3 coding DNA: TGCAGTGCTTCTAGCGGCCACGAGCAGTACTTC. Residues: CSASSGHEQYF.

V usage is TRBV4-1 and J usage is TRBJ1-5; D ambiguous. Trimming left V 5 bases short and J 1 base short, with 6 bases between. Germline CDR1 is MGHRA and CDR2 is YSYEKL. This CDR3 is built from 13 residues. CDR3 loop: CASSGDSNQPQHF. CDR3 DNA sequence: TGCGCCAGCAGCGGAGACAGCAATCAGCCCCAGCATTTT.

The chain links TRBV4-3 to TRBJ2-7; the match to TRBD1 covers 7 bases. CDR3 length: 15 amino acids. V shed 8 bases, J shed 3 bases, and the junction held 13 bases outside the gene matches. Germline V gives CDR1 LGHNA, CDR2 YSLEER. DNA for the CDR3: TGCGCCAGCTCCCGGACAGGCACGGTTCTCTACGAGCAGTACTTC. Translation: CASSRTGTVLYEQYF.

The CDR3: CASSQVGSQELFF. The DNA for the CDR3 is TGCGCCAGCAGCCAAGTGGGCAGCCAGGAACTGTTTTTT. This chain connects TRBV4-1 to TRBJ1-4; D unresolved. This CDR3 comprises 13 residues. Germline V gives CDR1 MGHRA, CDR2 YSYEKL. V lost 1 base, J lost 12 bases, and 12 bases lay in between.

The chain employs TRBV6-2 or TRBV6-3 and TRBJ2-7; D is possibly TRBD1 (5 bases). Germline loops: CDR1 MNHEY, CDR2 SVGEGT. Trimming pared 5 bases from V and 2 bases from J, leaving 10 bases between. The CDR3 length is 13 residues. CDR3 in amino acids: CASSQTAPYEQYF. DNA for the CDR3: TGTGCCAGCAGTCAGACAGCTCCCTACGAGCAGTACTTC.

Here the CDR3 DNA reads TGTGCTACCTACCGGACAGAGCCTAACTATGGCTACACCTTC. Encoded protein: CATYRTEPNYGYTF. The V and J genes are TRBV10-3 and TRBJ1-2; possibly TRBD1 for D (6 bases). Germline CDR1 is ENHRY and CDR2 is SYGVKD. The CDR3 has 14 amino acids.

The rearrangement uses TRBV14 and TRBJ1-1, with D possibly being TRBD1 (6 bases). This CDR3 contains 15 residues. V dropped 4 bases and J dropped 1 base, with 13 bases sitting between them. CDR1 is SGHDN, CDR2 FVKESK, per germline. The CDR3 reads CASSLQGGGNTEAFF. The CDR3 DNA is TGTGCCAGCAGCCTTCAGGGAGGGGGGAACACTGAAGCTTTCTTT.

The chain is built from TRBV19 and TRBJ1-5, with D possibly TRBD1 on 5 matching bases. This CDR3 region has 15 residues. CDR1 is LNHDA, CDR2 SQIVND, per germline (reference sequence). The V gene lost 0 bases and the J gene lost 6 bases, with 12 bases spanning the gap. The CDR3 bases are TGTGCCAGTAGTATAGATTCCAGGGCGGTTCAGCCCCAGCATTTT. Translated, it gives CASSIDSRAVQPQHF.

The chain has TRBV19 and TRBJ1-2; 8 nucleotides match TRBD1. The junction had 10 bases not matched to a gene; V was cut back by 3 bases and J by 4 bases. Germline V gene lookup returns CDR1 LNHDA and CDR2 SQIVND (reference sequence). The CDR3 runs to 16 residues. The DNA of the CDR3 is TGTGCCAGTAGTATCGCCCGGACAGGGTATGGCTATGGCTACACCTTC. This sequence encodes CASSIARTGYGYGYTF. Together with reference TRBV19 and TRBJ1-2, the CDR3 gives the full variable domain: DGGITQSPKYLFRKEGQNVTLSCEQNLNHDAMYWYRQDPGQGLRLIYYSQIVNDFQKGDIAEGYSVSREKKESFPLTVTSAQKNPTAFYLCASSIARTGYGYGYTFGSGTRLTVV.

The chain recombines TRBV10-1 with TRBJ2-1; perhaps TRBD2 as D (6 bases). The CDR3 sequence is 17 residues long. Germline-derived CDR1 and CDR2 are WNHNN and SYGVQD (reference sequence). V was pared by 6 bases and J by 3 bases, with 21 bases between. CDR3: CASRERGAEGSYNEQFF. Written as DNA, the CDR3 is TGCGCCAGCAGAGAGCGTGGAGCGGAGGGGAGCTACAATGAGCAGTTCTTC.

This chain joins TRBV6-5 and TRBJ1-2, with TRBD1 matching 11 bases. The CDR3 spans 16 residues. The trim removed 0 bases at V and 7 bases at J, leaving 7 bases unmatched. The germline CDR1 and CDR2 sequences are MNHEY and SVGAGI. CDR3 sequence (DNA): TGTGCCAGCAGTTACTCGATGCGGACAGGGGGCGTTGGCTACACCTTC. This codes for CASSYSMRTGGVGYTF.

V gene TRBV19 combines with J gene TRBJ1-1; no clear D. This CDR3 has 14 residues. The germline V and J ends were trimmed by 7 bases and 3 bases, with 15 bases remaining between them. CDR1 is LNHDA and CDR2 is SQIVND in the germline V gene (reference sequence). For the CDR3, the DNA is TGTGCCAGTACCATCGGGAGGGCCTACACTGAAGCTTTCTTT. As protein: CASTIGRAYTEAFF. Full variable domain (remainder filled in from reference TRBV19 and TRBJ1-1): DGGITQSPKYLFRKEGQNVTLSCEQNLNHDAMYWYRQDPGQGLRLIYYSQIVNDFQKGDIAEGYSVSREKKESFPLTVTSAQKNPTAFYLCASTIGRAYTEAFFGQGTRLTVV.

The rearrangement uses TRBV6-2 or TRBV6-3 and TRBJ1-2; 8 nucleotides match TRBD1. CDR1 and CDR2 (germline): MNHEY, SVGEGT. This CDR3 is 15 amino acids long. V shed 5 bases, J shed 3 bases, and the junction held 8 bases outside the gene matches. The CDR3 reads CASSTRTGNDYGYTF. CDR3 DNA: TGTGCCAGCAGTACGCGGACAGGGAATGACTATGGCTACACCTTC.

In its sample, this clone was seen once. This rearrangement joins TRBV5-5 to TRBJ1-1, with D unclear. Germline V gene lookup returns CDR1 SGHKS and CDR2 YYEKEE (reference sequence). The germline V and J ends were trimmed by 0 bases and 0 bases, with 6 bases remaining between them. The CDR3 runs to 14 residues. CDR3 sequence (DNA): TGTGCCAGCAGCTTGGACTTTTTGAACACTGAAGCTTTCTTT. Its translation: CASSLDFLNTEAFF.

V gene TRBV3-1 (or the pseudogene TRBV3-2) combines with J gene TRBJ1-1; no definite D call. CDR3 length: 14 amino acids. With 4 bases removed from V and 2 bases from J, the gap between germline ends came to 11 bases. CDR1 and CDR2 from the germline V gene are LGHDT and YNNKEL (reference sequence). CDR3 protein: CASSPEYLNTEAFF. The CDR3 DNA reads TGTGCCAGCAGCCCCGAGTATTTAAACACTGAAGCTTTCTTT.

This chain links TRBV19 with TRBJ2-2; 9 bases line up with TRBD1. The CDR3 extends over 14 amino acids. Germline values: CDR1 LNHDA, CDR2 SQIVND (reference sequence). The V and J ends lost 5 bases and 6 bases, in that order; junction bases with no gene match: 4. The CDR3 DNA follows: TGTGCCAGTAGTCAACAGGGGGCATCCGGGGAGCTGTTTTTT. Translated, it gives CASSQQGASGELFF.

The chain combines TRBV28 with TRBJ1-6; D not certain. This CDR3 is 14 amino acids long. Trimming pared 3 bases from V and 7 bases from J, leaving 10 bases between. Germline-derived CDR1 and CDR2 are MDHEN and SYDVKM. The CDR3 protein is CASSFPGLNSPLHF. The CDR3 nucleotides are TGTGCCAGCAGTTTTCCGGGTTTGAATTCACCCCTCCACTTT.

The chain links TRBV27 to TRBJ1-1, with unresolved D. Per the germline V gene, CDR1 is MNHEY and CDR2 is SMNVEV (reference sequence). V shed 6 bases and J shed 2 bases, with 10 bases lying between them. There are 13 residues in the CDR3. As DNA, the CDR3 is TGTGCCAGCAGCTTAACCACTAACACTGAAGCTTTCTTT. This translates into CASSLTTNTEAFF.

The J gene is TRBJ2-7, the V gene TRBV7-8; the D gene is possibly TRBD2 (5 bases). CDR1 is SGHVS and CDR2 is FQNEAQ in the germline V gene. The CDR3 is made up of 12 amino acids. Trimming pared 5 bases from V and 7 bases from J, leaving 12 bases between. DNA for the CDR3: TGTGCCAGCAGCCCCGCGAGGGTTGAGCAGTACTTC. Amino acid sequence: CASSPARVEQYF.

This clone appeared a single time. The chain recombines TRBV20-1 with TRBJ2-7, with 8 bases aligning to TRBD1. The CDR3 contains 11 residues. Looked up from germline, CDR1 is DFQATT and CDR2 is SNEGSKA (reference sequence). The trim removed 4 bases at V and 9 bases at J, leaving 5 bases unmatched. CDR3 region: CSAKTGVLQYF. For the CDR3, the DNA is TGCAGTGCTAAGACAGGGGTTCTGCAGTACTTC.

The V gene is TRBV5-4, the J gene TRBJ2-3, with 8 nucleotides matching TRBD2. Germline assignment: CDR1 SGHNT and CDR2 YYREEE (reference sequence). V lost 0 bases, J lost 2 bases, and 8 bases stayed unmatched. The CDR3 is 17 amino acids. CDR3 nucleotides: TGTGCCAGCAGCTTGGCGCGACAGCGGGGGTACACAGATACGCAGTATTTT. Its protein is CASSLARQRGYTDTQYF.

The rearrangement joins TRBV5-6 to TRBJ2-7, with TRBD1 as a possible D gene (6 bases). The CDR3 length is 15 residues. The V gene lost 0 bases and the J gene lost 6 bases, with 16 bases spanning the gap. The germline gives CDR1 SGHDT, CDR2 YYEEEE. The CDR3 nucleotides are TGTGCCAGCAGCTTGGTTGAAAACAGGGTGGTCGAGCAGTACTTC. It is translated as CASSLVENRVVEQYF. The entire variable domain, with the rest obtained from reference TRBV5-6 and TRBJ2-7, is as follows: DAGVTQSPTHLIKTRGQQVTLRCSPKSGHDTVSWYQQALGQGPQFIFQYYEEEERQRGNFPDRFSGHQFPNYSSELNVNALLLGDSALYLCASSLVENRVVEQYFGPGTRLTVT.

The V and J genes are TRBV9 and TRBJ2-1; D remains ambiguous. The CDR3 sequence is 12 residues long. V was cut by 4 bases and J by 5 bases, with 7 bases left in between. The germline V gene encodes CDR1 SGDLS and CDR2 YYNGEE. The DNA for the CDR3 is TGTGCCAGCAGCCCCTTTGACAATGAGCAGTTCTTC. Protein sequence: CASSPFDNEQFF.

V gene TRBV7-9 combines with J gene TRBJ2-2, with D possibly matching TRBD1 (5 bases). CDR1 is SEHNR and CDR2 is FQNEAQ in the germline V gene (reference sequence). V was shortened by 6 bases and J by 0 bases, with 14 bases between the two germline ends. The CDR3 length is 16 residues. CDR3 in amino acids: CASRAGAATNTGELFF. Here the CDR3 DNA reads TGTGCCAGCAGGGCTGGGGCGGCAACGAACACCGGGGAGCTGTTTTTT.

V is TRBV11-2 and J is TRBJ2-1; D is unresolved. The CDR3 runs 13 residues. Germline V lookup: CDR1 SGHAT, CDR2 FQNNGV. The V gene lost 2 bases and the J gene lost 8 bases, with 10 bases spanning the gap. The CDR3 DNA follows: TGTGCCAGCAGCTTATCGCACCGGGATGAGCAGTTCTTC. Its protein is CASSLSHRDEQFF. Together with reference TRBV11-2 and TRBJ2-1, the CDR3 gives the full variable domain: EAGVAQSPRYKIIEKRQSVAFWCNPISGHATLYWYQQILGQGPKLLIQFQNNGVVDDSQLPKDRFSAERLKGVDSTLKIQPAKLEDSAVYLCASSLSHRDEQFFGPGTRLTVL.